A single T cell receptor (beta chain) is shown here with its context. The antigen is undetermined. The data derive from a study of OX40 agonist ivuxolimab in advanced cancers. The ends were cut back, 3 bases at V and 8 bases at J, with 11 bases in the middle. The CDR3 is made up of 13 amino acids. Germline values: CDR1 SEHNR, CDR2 FQNEAQ (reference sequence). Study-level findings and limits: Dosing at 0.1 to 3.0 mg/kg was accompanied by clonal expansion of CD4+ and CD8+ blood T cells by week 6.

Clones were read by immunoSEQ multiplex PCR, and TCRdb kept only the in-frame ones, dropping some. The sample shows 65,000 to 90,000 clones, roughly 90% of them seen only once. This rearrangement joins TRBV7-9 to TRBJ2-1; D is possibly TRBD1 (5 bases). The TCR sequence derives from an adult with an advanced solid tumor such as melanoma, head and neck, liver or kidney cancer. The sequencing used CD4+ or CD8+ T cells sorted from blood, collected in a trial of the OX40 agonist ivuxolimab. Written as DNA, the CDR3 is TGTGCCAGCAGCTTTCGATGGGGCGATGAGCAGTTCTTC. Translated: CASSFRWGDEQFF. The variable domain in full, completed from reference TRBV7-9 and TRBJ2-1, reads DTGVSQNPRHKITKRGQNVTFRCDPISEHNRLYWYRQTLGQGPEFLTYFQNEAQLEKSRLLSDRFSAERPKGSFSTLEIQRTEQGDSAMYLCASSFRWGDEQFFGPGTRLTVL.